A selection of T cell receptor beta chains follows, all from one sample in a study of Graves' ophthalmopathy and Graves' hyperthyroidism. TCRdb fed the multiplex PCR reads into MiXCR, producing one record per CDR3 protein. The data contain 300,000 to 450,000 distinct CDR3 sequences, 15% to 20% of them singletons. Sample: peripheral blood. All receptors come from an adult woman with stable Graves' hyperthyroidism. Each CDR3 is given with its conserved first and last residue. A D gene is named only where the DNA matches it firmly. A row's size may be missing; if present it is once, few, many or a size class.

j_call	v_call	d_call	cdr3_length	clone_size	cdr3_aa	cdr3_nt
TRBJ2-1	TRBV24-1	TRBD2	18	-	CATSDPGTSGNSYNEQFF	TGTGCCACCAGTGACCCAGGGACTAGCGGGAACTCCTACAATGAGCAGTTCTTC
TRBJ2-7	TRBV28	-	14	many	CASSPWMAGHEQYF	TGTGCCAGCAGTCCTTGGATGGCAGGCCACGAGCAGTACTTC
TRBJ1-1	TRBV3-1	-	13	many	CASSQGGGREAFF	TGTGCCAGCAGCCAAGGGGGGGGCAGGGAAGCTTTCTTT
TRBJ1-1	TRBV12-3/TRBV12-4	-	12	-	CASSPSRTEAFF	TGTGCCAGCAGTCCCTCGCGAACTGAAGCTTTCTTT
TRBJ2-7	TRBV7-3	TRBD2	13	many	CASSLSLGGEQYF	TGTGCCAGCAGCTTAAGCTTGGGAGGGGAGCAGTACTTC
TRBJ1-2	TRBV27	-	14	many	CAGSLSAGGRGYTF	TGTGCCGGCAGCCTTTCAGCGGGGGGCAGAGGCTACACCTTC
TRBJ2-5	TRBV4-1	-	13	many	CASSQERVSTQYF	TGCGCCAGCAGCCAAGAGAGGGTTTCGACCCAGTACTTC
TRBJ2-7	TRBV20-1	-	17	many	CSARDPFTGASSYEQYF	TGCAGTGCTAGAGACCCATTTACAGGTGCCAGCTCCTACGAGCAGTACTTC
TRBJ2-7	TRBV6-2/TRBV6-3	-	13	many	CASSYSSLYEQYF	TGTGCCAGCAGTTACTCATCCCTCTACGAGCAGTACTTC
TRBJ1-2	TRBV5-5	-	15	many	CASSLGFQGTEGYTF	TGTGCCAGCAGCTTGGGCTTCCAGGGAACGGAGGGCTACACCTTC
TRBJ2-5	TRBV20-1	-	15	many	CSARRPASPQETQYF	TGCAGTGCTAGACGTCCGGCTAGCCCACAAGAGACCCAGTACTTC
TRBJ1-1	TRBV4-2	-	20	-	CASSQDYIKVGDRPSTEAFF	TGTGCCAGCAGCCAAGATTATATAAAGGTAGGAGACAGGCCAAGCACTGAAGCTTTCTTT
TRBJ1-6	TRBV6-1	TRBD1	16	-	CASSARQGAYNSPLHF	TGTGCCAGCAGTGCTCGGCAGGGGGCCTATAATTCACCCCTCCACTTT
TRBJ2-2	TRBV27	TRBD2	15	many	CASSILAVNTGELFF	TGTGCCAGCAGTATACTAGCGGTTAACACCGGGGAGCTGTTTTTT
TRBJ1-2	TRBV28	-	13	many	CASASGGDYGYTF	TGTGCCAGCGCCTCGGGGGGAGACTATGGCTACACCTTC
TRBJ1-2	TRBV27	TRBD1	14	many	CASSDPGQDYGYTF	TGTGCCAGCAGTGACCCGGGACAGGATTATGGCTACACCTTC
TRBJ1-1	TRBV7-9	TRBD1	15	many	CASDYPGGLNTEAFF	TGTGCCAGCGATTATCCAGGGGGCTTGAACACTGAAGCTTTCTTT
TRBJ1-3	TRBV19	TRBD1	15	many	CATAPGQPVGNTIYF	TGTGCCACCGCCCCGGGACAGCCCGTTGGAAACACCATATATTTT
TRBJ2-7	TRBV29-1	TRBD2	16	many	CSVTGLAGWVDDEQYF	TGCAGCGTTACGGGACTAGCGGGATGGGTCGACGACGAGCAGTACTTC
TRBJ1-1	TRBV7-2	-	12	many	CASHMTDTEAFF	TGTGCCAGCCATATGACAGACACTGAAGCTTTCTTT
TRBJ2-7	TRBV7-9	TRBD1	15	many	CASSLALGQDYEQYF	TGTGCCAGCAGCTTAGCGCTTGGACAGGACTACGAGCAGTACTTC
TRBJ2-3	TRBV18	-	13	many	CASSPTPADTQYF	TGTGCCAGCTCCCCAACCCCAGCAGATACGCAGTATTTT
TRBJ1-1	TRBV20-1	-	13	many	CSAVEGASTEAFF	TGCAGTGCGGTGGAGGGTGCGAGCACTGAAGCTTTCTTT
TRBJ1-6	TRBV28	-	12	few	CASKQGGSPLHF	TGTGCCAGCAAGCAGGGAGGTTCACCCCTCCACTTT
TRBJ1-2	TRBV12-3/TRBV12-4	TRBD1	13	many	CASSQGARYGYTF	TGTGCCAGCAGTCAGGGGGCGCGGTATGGCTACACCTTC
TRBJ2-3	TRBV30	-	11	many	CAWPSTDTQYF	TGTGCCTGGCCCAGCACAGATACGCAGTATTTT
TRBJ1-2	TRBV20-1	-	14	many	CSASPRLINYGYTF	TGCAGTGCTAGTCCCCGACTGATCAACTATGGCTACACCTTC
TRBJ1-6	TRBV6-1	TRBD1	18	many	CASSVSQPGQGQNSPLHF	TGTGCCAGCAGTGTGTCACAACCCGGACAGGGTCAGAATTCACCCCTCCACTTT
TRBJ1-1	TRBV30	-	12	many	CAWARGATEAFF	TGTGCCTGGGCCCGGGGGGCAACTGAAGCTTTCTTT
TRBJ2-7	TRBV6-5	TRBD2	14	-	CASSYAGEVLEQYF	TGTGCCAGCAGTTACGCGGGAGAGGTCCTCGAGCAGTACTTC
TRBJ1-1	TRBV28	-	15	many	CASSLPRGMNTEAFF	TGTGCCAGCAGTTTACCCCGGGGGATGAACACTGAAGCTTTCTTT
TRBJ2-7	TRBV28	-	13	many	CASSRYHDYEQYF	TGTGCCAGCAGTAGATACCATGACTACGAGCAGTACTTC
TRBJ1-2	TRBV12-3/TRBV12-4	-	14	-	CASSRLGTNYGYTF	TGTGCCAGCAGCCGATTAGGAACTAACTATGGCTACACCTTC